This T cell receptor beta chain was observed in a study of human T cells and chemical hapten exposure. Germline V gene lookup returns CDR1 DFQATT and CDR2 SNEGSKA (reference sequence). The CDR3 is 15 residues long. V was pared by 6 bases and J by 0 bases, with 8 bases of the junction left unmatched. Study conclusions and caveats: Expanded TCRs showed more large CDR3 clusters than pre-sensitization or healthy control sets.

Unique molecular identifiers were affixed to discrete cDNA molecules within the library. TCRdb re-derived calls from the RACE reads in MiXCR, one entry per CDR3 protein. The data contain approximately 350,000 distinct CDR3 sequences, under 9% of them singletons. Sample time point: patch test 1, 2 weeks after DPC sensitization. Treatment meaning: therapeutic diphenylcyclopropenone sensitization with weekly scalp DPC. Sequencing started from total RNA isolated from unfractionated whole blood. Of note for this clonotype: What it binds is unknown.

This chain joins TRBV20-1 and TRBJ2-3, with 8 bases lining up with TRBD2. The sequence was collected from a woman under 30 with alopecia areata. Some clones in this sample may be carry-over from other donors' samples. Here the sequenced sample was whole blood, taken in connection with sensitization to the hapten diphenylcyclopropenone (DPC). CDR3 protein: CSASTSAQSTDTQYF. The CDR3 DNA is TGCAGTGCGTCGACTAGCGCCCAGAGCACAGATACGCAGTATTTT.